This record looks at one T cell receptor (beta chain) sequence and its context. The antigen is unknown. TCRdb redid the calling of the reads with MiXCR, one entry per CDR3 protein. The sample has under 800,000 distinct CDR3 sequences, less than 25% seen once; the top ten hold 6.5% to 10%. The CDR3 contains 12 residues. Germline CDR1 and CDR2: DFQATT and SNEGSKA (reference sequence). Trimming removed 4 bases from V and 9 bases from J, with 14 bases in between. This sample is drawn from a study of T cell repertoires in cytomegalovirus infection. Study as a whole: Carrying CMV and the relevant HLA type showed in public TCR beta signatures. Study results and limitations: CMV-specific HLA-C-restricted TCR beta clonotypes dominated the ex vivo response. CMV carriers having the relevant HLA were flagged by cumulative public TCR beta family frequency.

The sequence was collected from a human donor in good health (CMV status not recorded). Some clones in this sample may be carry-over from other donors' samples. V is TRBV20-1 and J is TRBJ2-3; possible D gene TRBD2, 5 bases. Specimen: CD8+ T cells from PBMCs. In DNA form, the CDR3 reads TGCAGTGCTACCCGGGAAGGGTGGACGCAGTATTTT. Translation: CSATREGWTQYF.